Presented here are 16 T cell receptor beta chains from one specimen sequenced in a study of cytomegalovirus exposure and HLA in healthy donors. Only in-frame clones appear in the TCRdb table, and some are missing; sequencing was by immunoSEQ multiplex PCR. Among roughly 200,000 clones listed, around nine tenths were seen once. Specimen: PBMCs. The receptors derive from a man younger than 40 in good health and CMV-seropositive.

This clone was recorded once. CDR3 protein: CASSEFGTGQNIQYF. The CDR3 bases are TGTGCCAGTAGTGAATTCGGGACAGGGCAGAACATTCAGTACTTC. V gene TRBV19 combines with J gene TRBJ2-4; 9 bases map to TRBD1. The germline gives CDR1 LNHDA, CDR2 SQIVND (reference sequence). This CDR3 comprises 15 residues. With 5 bases clipped from V and 7 bases from J, the junction kept 9 bases outside the gene matches.

The chain carries TRBV30 and TRBJ1-3; 9 bases align to TRBD1. Germline values: CDR1 GTSNPN, CDR2 SVGIG (reference sequence). The junction had 6 bases not matched to a gene; V was cut back by 6 bases and J by 6 bases. This CDR3 contains 13 residues. CDR3 DNA sequence: TGTGCCTGCCACAGGGGGCTGGAAAACACCATATATTTT. Amino acid sequence: CACHRGLENTIYF.

The rearrangement joins TRBV9 to TRBJ2-1, with a weak D call TRBD1 (6 bases). Germline values: CDR1 SGDLS, CDR2 YYNGEE. CDR3 length: 15 amino acids. V lost 3 bases and J 3 bases, leaving 13 bases between the germline ends. The CDR3 loop reads CASSEGVPLYNEQFF. The CDR3 region has the DNA TGTGCCAGCAGCGAGGGGGTCCCCCTCTACAATGAGCAGTTCTTC.

The chain combines TRBV30 with TRBJ2-5; a possible D gene is TRBD2 (5 bases). CDR1 is GTSNPN and CDR2 is SVGIG in the germline V gene (reference sequence). The V end was cut by 6 bases, the J end by 5 bases, with 16 bases between. The CDR3 loop spans 13 amino acids. The DNA of the CDR3 is TGTGCCTGTTCGCTCGCGGGTTGGGAGACCCAGTACTTC. Translating it yields CACSLAGWETQYF.

J is TRBJ2-7 and V is TRBV5-1; TRBD1 matches 9 bases. The CDR3 runs 14 residues. The V segment lost 7 bases and the J segment 6 bases; nucleotides outside the gene matches: 11. Germline-derived CDR1 and CDR2 are SGHRS and YFSETQ. The CDR3 region has the DNA TGCGCCAGCCAAATTGGACAGGGGCCAACCGAGCAGTACTTC. Amino acids: CASQIGQGPTEQYF.

This chain links TRBV7-6 with TRBJ2-1; 9 bases are shared with TRBD2. V lost 4 bases to trimming and J lost 1 base; unmatched junction nucleotides: 5. The CDR3 spans 16 residues. Germline V CDR1 and CDR2: SGHVS, FNYEAQ. The chain's CDR3 is CASSSERGDSYNEQFF. In DNA form, the CDR3 reads TGTGCCAGCAGCTCCGAGCGGGGGGATTCCTACAATGAGCAGTTCTTC.

The CDR3: CAWSDGGAKRPTNEKLFF. Written as DNA, the CDR3 is TGTGCCTGGAGTGACGGGGGGGCCAAGAGGCCAACTAATGAAAAACTGTTTTTT. The chain employs TRBV30 and TRBJ1-4; tentatively, D is TRBD1 (6 bases). The CDR3 totals 18 residues. CDR1 GTSNPN and CDR2 SVGIG come from the germline V gene (reference sequence). V dropped 1 base and J dropped 0 bases, with 18 bases sitting between them. Combining the CDR3 with reference TRBV30 and TRBJ1-4 gives the whole variable domain SQTIHQWPATLVQPVGSPLSLECTVEGTSNPNLYWYRQAAGRGLQLLFYSVGIGQISSEVPQNLSASRPQDRQFILSSKKLLLSDSGFYLCAWSDGGAKRPTNEKLFFGSGTQLSVL.

The J gene is TRBJ2-7, the V gene TRBV6-5, with D perhaps assigned TRBD1 or TRBD2 (6 bases each). CDR1 is MNHEY and CDR2 is SVGAGI in the germline V gene. V was shortened by 0 bases and J by 1 base, with 10 bases between the two germline ends. This CDR3 spans 15 amino acids. The CDR3 sequence is CASSYSTRGSYEQYF. The DNA for the CDR3 is TGTGCCAGCAGTTACTCGACTAGGGGGTCCTACGAGCAGTACTTC.

The chain links TRBV15 to TRBJ1-5, with D hard to call. The CDR3 covers 16 residues. With 1 base removed from V and 4 bases from J, the gap between germline ends came to 14 bases. Germline CDR1 is LNHNV and CDR2 is YYDKDF (reference sequence). The CDR3 reads CATSRVPTDPNQPQHF. As DNA, the CDR3 is TGTGCCACCAGCAGAGTCCCGACCGACCCGAATCAGCCCCAGCATTTT.

This sequence joins TRBV27 and TRBJ1-1; 7 bases fit TRBD1. Germline lookup yields CDR1 MNHEY and CDR2 SMNVEV (reference sequence). The trim removed 6 bases at V and 1 base at J, leaving 14 bases unmatched. CDR3 length: 17 residues. The CDR3 DNA reads TGTGCCAGCAGCGTGATCGGGACAGCCCCGCGGAACACTGAAGCTTTCTTT. Translated: CASSVIGTAPRNTEAFF.

This chain joins TRBV19 and TRBJ1-1; no firm D call. Trimming took 5 bases from V and 6 from J, leaving 13 bases between them. The CDR3 sequence is 13 residues long. CDR1 is LNHDA and CDR2 is SQIVND in the germline V gene (reference sequence). CDR3 coding DNA: TGTGCCAGTAGTCGTGTCGGCAGTGCTGAAGCTTTCTTT. This translates into CASSRVGSAEAFF.

The J gene is TRBJ1-3, the V gene TRBV5-6; the D gene is possibly TRBD1 (5 bases). The CDR3 runs to 16 residues. Germline V gene data show CDR1 as SGHDT and CDR2 as YYEEEE. The germline V and J ends were trimmed by 2 bases and 0 bases, with 12 bases remaining between them. The CDR3 nucleotides read TGTGCCAGCAGCTTTAGGGACCCACTCTCTGGAAACACCATATATTTT. This gives the protein CASSFRDPLSGNTIYF.

The rearrangement uses TRBV9 and TRBJ2-7; 8 bases align to TRBD1. The CDR3 covers 15 residues. Germline CDR1 and CDR2: SGDLS and YYNGEE. V was pared by 0 bases and J by 3 bases, with 5 bases of the junction left unmatched. The CDR3 coding sequence is TGTGCCAGCAGCGTAGGATTGGGACAGGACTACGAGCAGTACTTC. As protein: CASSVGLGQDYEQYF.

The chain carries TRBV4-3 and TRBJ2-3, with D maybe TRBD1 (5 bases). Germline V CDR1 and CDR2: LGHNA, YSLEER. V was pared by 0 bases and J by 4 bases, with 11 bases between. The CDR3 has 15 residues. This chain's CDR3 is CASSQESVGADTQYF. CDR3 nucleotides: TGCGCCAGCAGCCAAGAGAGTGTAGGGGCAGATACGCAGTATTTT.

This chain connects TRBV9 to TRBJ1-1, with 7 bases lining up with TRBD1. The CDR3 sequence is 18 residues long. V lost 0 bases to trimming and J lost 4 bases; unmatched junction nucleotides: 15. Germline loops: CDR1 SGDLS, CDR2 YYNGEE. The CDR3 protein is CASSVGQGVAPYGTEAFF. The CDR3 DNA sequence: TGTGCCAGCAGCGTAGGCCAGGGGGTCGCCCCCTACGGCACTGAAGCTTTCTTT.

This chain joins TRBV7-9 and TRBJ1-6; 8 bases fit TRBD1. V shed 1 base and J 7 bases; nucleotides not matched to a gene: 3. Germline V gene lookup returns CDR1 SEHNR and CDR2 FQNEAQ (reference sequence). The CDR3 is 15 amino acids. For the CDR3, the DNA is TGTGCCAGCAGCTTAGGACAGGGGCCCAATTCACCCCTCCACTTT. Translated: CASSLGQGPNSPLHF.